The sequence of this TCR beta chain was determined in a study of CD8+ T cells in alopecia areata. Treatment reported: oral pan-JAK inhibitor, 5-10 mg twice daily. Extracted RNA was reverse transcribed, and the resulting cDNA served as sequencing template. Here immunoSEQ multiplex PCR was the method, and the copy in TCRdb shows in-frame clones only, minus some. The data show tens of thousands of clones, approximately 44% seen once. Trimming left V 4 bases short and J 0 bases short, with 10 bases between. Germline V gene data show CDR1 as SGHKS and CDR2 as YYEKEE (reference sequence). CDR3 length equals 14 residues.

The TCR comes from a human donor with alopecia areata. The sequenced sample was CD8+ T cells sorted from blood, obtained at approximately week 36, from a patient treated with tofacitinib. The chain combines TRBV5-5 with TRBJ2-5, with D possibly TRBD2 on 6 matching bases. In DNA, the CDR3 is TGTGCCAGCAGCCAACCGGGAGACCAAGAGACCCAGTACTTC. Protein: CASSQPGDQETQYF.